This T cell receptor beta chain was retrieved from a study of Ad26.COV2.S vaccination and SARS-CoV-2 variants. General observations from the study: Similar non-spike TCR breadth was seen in vaccine and placebo recipients. Substantial breadth was reportedly displayed by spike-specific CD8+ and CD4+ T cell responses after vaccination. Total T cell responses may have been underestimated by the TCR breadth and depth analyses. People given the vaccine had a wider spike-specific TCR breadth than placebo recipients did.

Sequenced by immunoSEQ multiplex PCR; TCRdb stores in-frame clones only, minus some. This table has tens of thousands of clones, 82% appearing once. Germline V CDR1 and CDR2: SGHAT, FQNNGV. V gave up 4 bases and J gave up 12 bases; unmatched junction bases: 5. There are 14 residues in the CDR3. Note on this clone: Its antigen is unknown.

Material: peripheral blood, obtained after recovery from COVID-19. The receptor was isolated from a human donor who had recovered from COVID-19. The chain couples TRBV11-2 to TRBJ2-2; 13 bases align to TRBD2. The CDR3 spells CASSSTSGRLKLFF. Here the CDR3 DNA reads TGTGCCAGCAGCTCGACTAGCGGGAGGTTAAAGCTGTTTTTT.